Sequencing of this TCR beta chain was carried out in a study of CD8 T cells in Susac syndrome. RNA amounts of about 0.5 to 1 ug underwent reverse transcription with random hexamers. TCRdb fed the immunoSEQ multiplex PCR reads into MiXCR, producing one record per CDR3 protein. In the table there are 85,000 to 130,000 distinct CDR3 sequences, approximately 93% of which are singletons. Germline lookup yields CDR1 LGHNA and CDR2 YSLEER. V lost 0 bases and J 2 bases, leaving 11 bases between the germline ends. The CDR3 is 15 amino acids. The chain carries TRBV4-3 and TRBJ2-7; a possible D gene is TRBD1 (6 bases). The TCR originated in a human donor with Susac syndrome. Material: CD8+ T cells from PBMCs. DNA for the CDR3: TGCGCCAGCAGCCAAGATGCAGGGGTGGCCTACGAGCAGTACTTC. Translation: CASSQDAGVAYEQYF.